Following are 22 T cell receptor beta chains from one sample sequenced in a study of shared clonotypes between healthy human individuals (TCRdb year 2020). Preparation of the library involved the immunoSEQ multiplex PCR assay. TCRdb mirrors the immuneACCESS table, restricted to in-frame sequences. Some clones are absent from its copies; in checked studies, under half trace to an unresolved V gene, and the reason for the others is unknown. Here the sample has about 680,000 clones; around 73% occur a single time. The ten top clones hold around 2% of the sample. Sample: memory CD4+ T cells sorted from blood. In light of the paper, this sample's cell subset or site label describes: CD45RA-negative fraction. These receptors were obtained from a young woman in good health.

Regarding this clone: The same CDR3 arises from other DNA sequences in this sample as well. J is TRBJ2-7 and V is TRBV7-2; no clear D gene. V shed 1 base and J shed 4 bases, with 5 bases lying between them. CDR1 SGHTA and CDR2 FQGNSA come from the germline V gene. The CDR3 consists of 12 residues. The CDR3 spells CASSLVLYEQYF. DNA of the CDR3: TGTGCCAGCAGCTTAGTTTTGTACGAGCAGTACTTC.

The V gene is TRBV29-1, the J gene TRBJ2-3; D unclear. CDR1 SQVTM and CDR2 ANQGSEA come from the germline V gene. Trimming shortened V by 4 bases and J by 5 bases, and 7 bases separated the two germline ends. The CDR3 is 11 amino acids. The CDR3 nucleotides are TGCAGCGTTGTCTTCGGAGATACGCAGTATTTT. This encodes CSVVFGDTQYF.

The chain has TRBV10-3 and TRBJ2-1; D remains ambiguous. CDR3 length equals 14 residues. V was pared by 3 bases and J by 2 bases, with 8 bases between. Germline loops: CDR1 ENHRY, CDR2 SYGVKD. The CDR3 here is CAISEGLTYNEQFF. The CDR3 DNA reads as TGTGCCATCAGTGAAGGCTTAACCTACAATGAGCAGTTCTTC.

This rearrangement joins TRBV9 to TRBJ2-1, with 7 positions matching TRBD1. The CDR3 runs to 20 residues. V shed 3 bases and J 0 bases; nucleotides not matched to a gene: 18. Germline lookup yields CDR1 SGDLS and CDR2 YYNGEE. CDR3 sequence: CASSAPRTGRRLSSYNEQFF. CDR3 nucleotide sequence: TGTGCCAGCAGCGCCCCTCGGACAGGTCGCCGGTTAAGCTCCTACAATGAGCAGTTCTTC.

The chain carries TRBV29-1 and TRBJ2-5; D not resolved. This CDR3 region has 14 residues. Trimming took off 2 bases at V and 0 bases at J, with 10 bases between the two ends. CDR1 SQVTM and CDR2 ANQGSEA come from the germline V gene. The CDR3 region has the DNA TGCAGCGTTGAAAGTCGCCTGTACCAAGAGACCCAGTACTTC. The encoded protein is CSVESRLYQETQYF.

This sequence joins TRBV19 and TRBJ2-7; D remains ambiguous. Between the trimmed V and J ends, which lost 1 base and 3 bases, there was a span of 10 bases. Per the germline V gene, CDR1 is LNHDA and CDR2 is SQIVND (reference sequence). This CDR3 region has 14 residues. CDR3 loop: CASSIGLGNYEQYF. The CDR3 nucleotides are TGTGCCAGTAGTATAGGGCTAGGGAACTACGAGCAGTACTTC.

This chain uses TRBV10-3 with TRBJ1-5; D ambiguous. CDR1 is ENHRY, CDR2 SYGVKD, per germline. The length of the CDR3 is 16 residues. V dropped 3 bases and J dropped 0 bases, with 12 bases sitting between them. The CDR3 spells CAISDGKDNSNQPQHF. The CDR3 DNA follows: TGTGCCATCAGTGATGGAAAAGACAATAGCAATCAGCCCCAGCATTTT.

The V and J genes are TRBV12-5 and TRBJ2-1; 13 bases align to TRBD2. The CDR3 has 16 residues. The trim removed 0 bases at V and 10 bases at J, leaving 6 bases unmatched. Germline V gene sequence: CDR1 LGHNT, CDR2 FRNRAP. The CDR3 loop reads CASGLVLTSGRSEQFF. In DNA form, the CDR3 reads TGTGCTAGTGGTTTGGTACTGACTAGCGGGAGGAGCGAGCAGTTCTTC. Filled out from reference TRBV12-5 and TRBJ2-1, the complete variable domain reads DARVTQTPRHKVTEMGQEVTMRCQPILGHNTVFWYRQTMMQGLELLAYFRNRAPLDDSGMPKDRFSAEMPDATLATLKIQPSEPRDSAVYFCASGLVLTSGRSEQFFGPGTRLTVL.

This clone has only one observation. The chain carries TRBV7-9 and TRBJ2-7; D is unresolved. Trimming removed 1 base at V and 1 base at J, with 8 bases between. The V gene's germline CDR1 is SEHNR and CDR2 FQNEAQ (reference sequence). CDR3 length: 14 amino acids. CDR3 coding DNA: TGTGCCAGCAGCTTAGTATCCTCGTCCTACGAGCAGTACTTC. It codes for CASSLVSSSYEQYF.

The J gene is TRBJ1-5, the V gene TRBV30; TRBD1 matches 10 bases. The junction had 3 bases not matched to a gene; V was cut back by 4 bases and J by 6 bases. CDR3 length: 13 residues. Per the germline V gene, CDR1 is GTSNPN and CDR2 is SVGIG (reference sequence). CDR3 coding DNA: TGTGCCTGGACGACAGGGGGCATTCAGCCCCAGCATTTT. Protein: CAWTTGGIQPQHF.

This clone was detected a few times. The chain carries TRBV6-1 and TRBJ1-2, with 12 positions matching TRBD1. The CDR3 loop spans 15 amino acids. The V gene's germline CDR1 is MNHNS and CDR2 SASEGT. V gave up 4 bases and J gave up 7 bases; unmatched junction bases: 7. CDR3 coding DNA: TGTGCCAGCAGTGTTGCCGGGACAGGGGGCTCTGGCTACACCTTC. Its protein is CASSVAGTGGSGYTF.

Notes on this clone: Other DNA sequences within the sample encode an identical CDR3. The chain joins TRBV7-2 to TRBJ2-7; D unresolved. Germline values: CDR1 SGHTA, CDR2 FQGNSA. There are 13 residues in the CDR3. Trimming shortened V by 0 bases and J by 1 base, and 4 bases separated the two germline ends. The CDR3 coding sequence is TGTGCCAGCAGCTTAGCCGATTCCTACGAGCAGTACTTC. Its protein product is CASSLADSYEQYF.

This clone has just a few counts. V is TRBV4-1 and J is TRBJ2-2; 10 positions match TRBD2. The germline CDR1 and CDR2 sequences are MGHRA and YSYEKL. The CDR3 length is 16 residues. J gave up 5 bases and V 6 bases, and 9 bases lay outside the gene matches. Written as DNA, the CDR3 is TGCGCCAGCAGGGCTAGCGGGAGTATCTTAACCGGGGAGCTGTTTTTT. This translates into CASRASGSILTGELFF.

This clone was observed a few times. The V call is TRBV2, the J call TRBJ2-1, with 9 bases fitting TRBD2. Germline trimming cut 2 bases from V and 8 bases from J; bases unmatched to any gene: 13. The CDR3 runs 17 residues. Germline values: CDR1 SNHLY, CDR2 FYNNEI. CDR3 in amino acids: CASSETRAGGPMDEQFF. In DNA form, the CDR3 reads TGTGCCAGCAGTGAAACGCGTGCGGGAGGGCCTATGGATGAGCAGTTCTTC.

This clone was picked up one time. The CDR3 DNA is TGTGCCAGCAGCCCCGGACAGGGTGTCCAAATGTCGCAGACCCAGTACTTC. Translation: CASSPGQGVQMSQTQYF. This sequence joins TRBV9 and TRBJ2-5; 8 nucleotides align to TRBD1. V shed 4 bases, J shed 6 bases, and the junction held 17 bases outside the gene matches. The CDR3 sequence is 17 residues long. Germline V gene data show CDR1 as SGDLS and CDR2 as YYNGEE.

The gene calls are TRBV28 and TRBJ2-2; 7 bases are a match to TRBD1. This CDR3 has 14 amino acids. The V and J ends lost 6 bases and 4 bases, in that order; junction bases with no gene match: 5. The germline gives CDR1 MDHEN, CDR2 SYDVKM. CDR3 DNA sequence: TGTGCCAGCAGGGGGGACAGAAGCACCGGGGAGCTGTTTTTT. As protein: CASRGDRSTGELFF.

The V call is TRBV18, the J call TRBJ2-3; 8 bases are a match to TRBD2. Trimming at V came to 5 bases and at J to 2 bases, leaving 6 bases not matched to a gene. Germline CDR1 KGHSH, CDR2 LQKENI. The CDR3 covers 15 residues. CDR3 region: CASSLLAADTDTQYF. The CDR3 DNA is TGTGCCAGCTCATTACTAGCGGCCGACACAGATACGCAGTATTTT.

Worth noting for this clone: The sample carries other DNA sequences with the same CDR3. The V call is TRBV19, the J call TRBJ1-5; 9 positions agree with TRBD1. J gave up 6 bases and V 6 bases, and 6 bases lay outside the gene matches. Germline V lookup: CDR1 LNHDA, CDR2 SQIVND (reference sequence). The CDR3 length is 14 residues. The DNA of the CDR3 is TGTGCCAGTAGCACGGGACAGGGCTTTCAGCCCCAGCATTTT. It specifies CASSTGQGFQPQHF.

Comment on this clone: The same CDR3 can be traced to other DNA sequences in this sample. V gene TRBV6-6 combines with J gene TRBJ1-1; possible D gene TRBD1, 5 bases. The CDR3 contains 14 residues. Germline values: CDR1 MNHNY, CDR2 SVGAGI (reference sequence). The germline V and J ends were trimmed by 6 bases and 1 base, with 12 bases remaining between them. The CDR3 spells CASSYTGENTEAFF. CDR3 nucleotides: TGTGCCAGCAGCTATACAGGAGAGAACACTGAAGCTTTCTTT.

This chain links TRBV9 with TRBJ2-1; 9 bases align to TRBD2. J was trimmed by 6 bases and V by 0 bases; bases with no gene match: 4. Germline assignment: CDR1 SGDLS and CDR2 YYNGEE. The CDR3 contains 15 residues. This chain's CDR3 is CASSVAGGRANEQFF. The DNA of the CDR3 is TGTGCCAGCAGCGTAGCGGGCGGGAGGGCCAATGAGCAGTTCTTC.

The chain recombines TRBV6-1 with TRBJ2-1; D assignment may be TRBD1 or TRBD2 (5 bases each). Trimming removed 6 bases at V and 3 bases at J, with 15 bases between. The germline V gene has CDR1 MNHNS and CDR2 SASEGT. This CDR3 region has 15 residues. As DNA, the CDR3 is TGTGCCAGCAGGTCCGGGACGGGAATCTACAATGAGCAGTTCTTC. Translated, it gives CASRSGTGIYNEQFF.

This chain joins TRBV5-1 and TRBJ2-3; TRBD1 matches 10 bases. Germline V gene lookup returns CDR1 SGHRS and CDR2 YFSETQ. The CDR3 covers 16 residues. V lost 4 bases, J lost 1 base, and 6 bases stayed unmatched. CDR3 DNA sequence: TGCGCCAGCAGCGCCTCCGGGACAGGGGGCACAGATACGCAGTATTTT. It specifies CASSASGTGGTDTQYF.